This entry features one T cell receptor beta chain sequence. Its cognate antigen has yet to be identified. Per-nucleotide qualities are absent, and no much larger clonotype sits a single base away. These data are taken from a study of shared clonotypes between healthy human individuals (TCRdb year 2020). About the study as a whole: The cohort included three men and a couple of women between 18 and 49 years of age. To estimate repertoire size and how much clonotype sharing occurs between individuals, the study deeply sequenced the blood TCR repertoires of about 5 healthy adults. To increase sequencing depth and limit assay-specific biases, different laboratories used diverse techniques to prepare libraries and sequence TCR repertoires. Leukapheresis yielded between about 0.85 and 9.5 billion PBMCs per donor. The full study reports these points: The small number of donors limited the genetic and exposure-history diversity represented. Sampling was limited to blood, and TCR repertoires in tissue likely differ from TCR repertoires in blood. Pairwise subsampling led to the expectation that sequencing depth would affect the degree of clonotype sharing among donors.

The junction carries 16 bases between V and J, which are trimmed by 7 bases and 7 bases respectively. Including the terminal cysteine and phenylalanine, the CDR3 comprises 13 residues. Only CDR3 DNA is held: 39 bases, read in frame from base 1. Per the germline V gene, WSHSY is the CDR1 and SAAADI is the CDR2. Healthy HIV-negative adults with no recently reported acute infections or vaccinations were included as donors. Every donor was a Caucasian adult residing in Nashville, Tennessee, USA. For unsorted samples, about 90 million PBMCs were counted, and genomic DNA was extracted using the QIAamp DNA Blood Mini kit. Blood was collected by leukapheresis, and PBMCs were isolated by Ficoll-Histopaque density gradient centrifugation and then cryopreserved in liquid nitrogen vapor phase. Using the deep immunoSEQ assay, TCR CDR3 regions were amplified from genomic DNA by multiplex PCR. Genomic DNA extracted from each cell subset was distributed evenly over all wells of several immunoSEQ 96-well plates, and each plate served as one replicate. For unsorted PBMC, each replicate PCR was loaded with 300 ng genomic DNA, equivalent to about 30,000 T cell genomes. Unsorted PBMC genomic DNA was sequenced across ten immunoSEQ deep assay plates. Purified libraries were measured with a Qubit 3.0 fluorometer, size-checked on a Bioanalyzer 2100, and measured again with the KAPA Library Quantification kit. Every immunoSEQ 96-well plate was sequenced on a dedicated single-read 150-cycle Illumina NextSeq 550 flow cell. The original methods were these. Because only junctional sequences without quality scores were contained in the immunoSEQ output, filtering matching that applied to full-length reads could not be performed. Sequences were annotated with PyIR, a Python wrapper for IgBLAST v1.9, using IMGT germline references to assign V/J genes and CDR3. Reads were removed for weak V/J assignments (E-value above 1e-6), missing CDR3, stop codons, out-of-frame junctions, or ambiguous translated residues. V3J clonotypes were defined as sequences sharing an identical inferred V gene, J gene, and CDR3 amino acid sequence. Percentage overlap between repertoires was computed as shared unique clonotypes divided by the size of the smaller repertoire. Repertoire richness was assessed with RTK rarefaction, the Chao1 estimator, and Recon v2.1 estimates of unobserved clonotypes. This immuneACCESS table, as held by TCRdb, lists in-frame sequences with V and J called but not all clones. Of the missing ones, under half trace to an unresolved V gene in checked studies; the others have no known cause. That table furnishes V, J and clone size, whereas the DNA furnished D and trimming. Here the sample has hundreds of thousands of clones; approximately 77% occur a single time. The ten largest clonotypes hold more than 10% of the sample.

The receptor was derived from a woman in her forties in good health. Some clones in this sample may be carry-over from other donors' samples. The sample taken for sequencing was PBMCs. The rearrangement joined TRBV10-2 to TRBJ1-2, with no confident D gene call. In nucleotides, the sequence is TGCGCCAGCACTCCCGACGGCGCGGCTGGCTACACCTTC. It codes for CASTPDGAAGYTF.